The 13 T cell receptor beta chains listed next were all sequenced from one sample in a study of T cell changes during pregnancy in multiple sclerosis. Measured with immunoSEQ multiplex PCR; TCRdb has only the in-frame clones, and not every one. The data contain tens of thousands of clones, about 91% of them singletons. The input for sequencing was peripheral blood, taken before pregnancy. The receptor source for this set is a female donor with multiple sclerosis, enrolled in a pregnancy study.

The chain is built from TRBV4-3 and TRBJ1-2, with TRBD1 as a possible D gene (5 bases). The CDR3 is 15 residues long. Trimming shortened V by 4 bases and J by 6 bases, and 18 bases separated the two germline ends. CDR1 is LGHNA and CDR2 is YSLEER in the germline V gene. CDR3 loop: CASSRSGKGLDGYTF. DNA of the CDR3: TGCGCCAGCAGCCGTAGCGGTAAGGGACTTGATGGCTACACCTTC.

The chain links TRBV9 to TRBJ1-4, with D perhaps matching TRBD1 (6 bases). CDR3 length equals 14 residues. The V end was cut by 2 bases, the J end by 2 bases, with 7 bases between. Germline V gives CDR1 SGDLS, CDR2 YYNGEE. The CDR3 DNA is TGTGCCAGCAGCGTGACAGGTACTAATGAAAAACTGTTTTTT. Protein sequence: CASSVTGTNEKLFF.

The chain joins TRBV11-2 to TRBJ2-3; 7 positions match TRBD2. The CDR3 extends over 16 amino acids. V was pared by 3 bases and J by 4 bases, with 10 bases of the junction left unmatched. The germline CDR1 and CDR2 sequences are SGHAT and FQNNGV. The CDR3 nucleotides are TGTGCCAGCAGCTTCGGCCCAGCGGGGTACCCAGATACGCAGTATTTT. Translated: CASSFGPAGYPDTQYF.

This clone appeared once. The genes are TRBV5-1 and TRBJ2-7; 11 positions match TRBD1. The CDR3 runs 16 residues. Trimming took 1 base from V and 7 from J; bases not matched to a gene: 10. The germline V gene has CDR1 SGHRS and CDR2 YFSETQ. CDR3: CASSLSLGQGAGEQYF. The CDR3 coding sequence is TGCGCCAGCAGCTTGAGTTTAGGACAGGGGGCGGGTGAGCAGTACTTC.

V usage is TRBV19 and J usage is TRBJ1-1, with D maybe TRBD1 (6 bases). The germline V gene encodes CDR1 LNHDA and CDR2 SQIVND (reference sequence). This CDR3 spans 14 amino acids. Trimming shortened V by 3 bases and J by 3 bases, and 11 bases separated the two germline ends. CDR3 protein: CASSIGQPYTEAFF. CDR3 nucleotides: TGTGCCAGTAGTATCGGACAGCCTTACACTGAAGCTTTCTTT.

V is TRBV27 and J is TRBJ1-1; a possible D gene is TRBD1 (5 bases). Germline CDR1 reads MNHEY; CDR2 reads SMNVEV (reference sequence). V was cut by 6 bases and J by 2 bases, with 19 bases left in between. The CDR3 loop spans 16 amino acids. For the CDR3, the DNA is TGTGCCAGCAGCCCCACGGGGGTTATGAGAAACACTGAAGCTTTCTTT. Protein: CASSPTGVMRNTEAFF.

Details on this clone: Other DNA sequences from this sample encode an identical CDR3 as well. The chain carries TRBV6-1 and TRBJ1-1; no reliable D call. The V gene lost 3 bases and the J gene lost 4 bases, with 12 bases spanning the gap. This CDR3 is 14 amino acids long. The germline gives CDR1 MNHNS, CDR2 SASEGT. CDR3 bases: TGTGCCAGCAGTGACGTCCCTTCTTCCACTGAAGCTTTCTTT. This sequence encodes CASSDVPSSTEAFF.

J is TRBJ1-2 and V is TRBV7-3; possible D gene TRBD1, 5 bases. Germline-derived CDR1 and CDR2 are SGHTA and FQGTGA. V shed 2 bases and J shed 6 bases, with 13 bases lying between them. The CDR3 spans 14 residues. In nucleotides, the CDR3 is TGTGCCAGCAGCTTAGGTATCAGGGAGGATGGCTACACCTTC. Its protein is CASSLGIREDGYTF.

Only one count was recorded for this clone. The V call is TRBV18, the J call TRBJ1-1; TRBD1 matches 8 bases. The CDR3 runs 14 residues. CDR1 is KGHSH and CDR2 is LQKENI in the germline V gene. J gave up 6 bases and V 5 bases, and 8 bases lay outside the gene matches. CDR3 sequence: CASSSQGEGAEAFF. The DNA for the CDR3 is TGTGCCAGCTCATCACAGGGGGAAGGAGCTGAAGCTTTCTTT.

In this sample, this clone turned up a few times. The chain uses TRBV6-5 and TRBJ2-7; 8 nucleotides match TRBD1. The J segment lost 2 bases and the V segment lost 2 bases, leaving 8 bases of the junction unmatched. The CDR3 has 16 amino acids. CDR1 and CDR2 from the germline V gene are MNHEY and SVGAGI. The CDR3 DNA is TGTGCCAGCAGTTACGGGGGGACAGGCCTCACCTACGAGCAGTACTTC. Protein: CASSYGGTGLTYEQYF.

The rearrangement links TRBV14 to TRBJ1-2, with 8 bases that match TRBD1. V lost 4 bases and J lost 0; bases outside the gene matches: 4. The germline CDR1 and CDR2 sequences are SGHDN and FVKESK. The CDR3 runs 15 residues. CDR3 in DNA: TGTGCCAGCAGCCCTGGACAGGGTTCTAACTATGGCTACACCTTC. It encodes CASSPGQGSNYGYTF.

This clone appeared once. The J gene is TRBJ2-3, the V gene TRBV10-3; tentatively, D is TRBD1 (6 bases). The germline V and J ends were trimmed by 7 bases and 2 bases, with 13 bases remaining between them. The CDR3 consists of 14 residues. Germline V lookup: CDR1 ENHRY, CDR2 SYGVKD. This chain's CDR3 is CAITPGQTTDTQYF. The CDR3 coding sequence is TGTGCCATCACCCCGGGACAAACCACAGATACGCAGTATTTT.

The chain combines TRBV6-1 with TRBJ1-5; D is unresolved. The CDR3 consists of 14 residues. V was cut by 1 base and J by 2 bases, with 6 bases left in between. Germline V gene lookup returns CDR1 MNHNS and CDR2 SASEGT. The CDR3 bases are TGTGCCAGCAGTGAAGGGTCGGGCAATCAGCCCCAGCATTTT. This encodes CASSEGSGNQPQHF.